This is a list of T cell receptor beta chains from one sample in a study of blood T cell repertoires in COVID-19. Repertoires were generated with immunoSEQ multiplex PCR, while TCRdb's copy carries only in-frame clones and drops some. The sample lists 250,000 to 350,000 clones, 75% to 90% occurring once. The sequencing sample was made of peripheral blood. The source is a young woman with COVID-19, enrolled during active disease. Both conserved end residues are part of each CDR3. A D gene is named only where the DNA matches it firmly. The listing skips clone size in some rows; elsewhere it reads once, few, many or a size class.

v_gene	abundance	d_gene	j_gene	CDR3nt	CDR3aa
TRBV12-3/TRBV12-4	NA	NA	TRBJ2-3	TGTGCCAGCAGTACGACGAGGGATACGCAGTATTTT	CASSTTRDTQYF
TRBV28	NA	NA	TRBJ2-7	TGTGCCAGCAGTTCGGCCTACGAGCAGTACTTC	CASSSAYEQYF
TRBV6-4	NA	NA	TRBJ1-1	TGTGCCAGCAGTGCGGGAGAAGACACTGAAGCTTTCTTT	CASSAGEDTEAFF
TRBV29-1	NA	TRBD1	TRBJ2-3	TGCAGCGTCCGGGGACAGTACACAGATACGCAGTATTTT	CSVRGQYTDTQYF
TRBV5-1	NA	NA	TRBJ2-3	TGCGCCAGCAGCCCGGCAGGGGGTAGCGGGATAGATACGCAGTATTTT	CASSPAGGSGIDTQYF
TRBV4-1	NA	NA	TRBJ2-7	TGCGCCAGCAGCCAAGTAGTATCCTACGAGCAGTACTTC	CASSQVVSYEQYF
TRBV27	NA	NA	TRBJ1-4	TGTGCCACACGATTGGAGCCTAGGGGAAAACTGTTTTTT	CATRLEPRGKLFF
TRBV11-2	NA	TRBD2	TRBJ2-7	TGTGCCAGCAGACTCACCGGGACTAGCGGATTCTACGAGCAGTACTTC	CASRLTGTSGFYEQYF
TRBV5-1	NA	TRBD2	TRBJ2-7	TGCGCCAGCAGCTTATCGGGGGAGGGGCAGTACTTC	CASSLSGEGQYF
TRBV6-2/TRBV6-3	NA	NA	TRBJ2-7	TGTGCCAGCAGTTACGGGGGGTTGTACGAGCAGTACTTC	CASSYGGLYEQYF
TRBV27	NA	TRBD2	TRBJ2-7	TGTGCCAGCAGTACGGGACTAGCGGCCTACGAGCAGTACTTC	CASSTGLAAYEQYF
TRBV6-5	NA	TRBD2	TRBJ2-1	TGTGCCAGCCCGACAGCGGGGGCCGGGTTCTTC	CASPTAGAGFF
TRBV6-2/TRBV6-3	NA	TRBD1	TRBJ1-1	TGTGCCAGCAGTTACTGGGGACAGTACACGAACACTGAAGCTTTCTTT	CASSYWGQYTNTEAFF
TRBV30	NA	NA	TRBJ1-2	TGTGCCTCCGGACTGGCGATTAATGGCTACACCTTC	CASGLAINGYTF
TRBV19	NA	NA	TRBJ1-5	TGTGCCAGTAGTATAGATACCTTCAGCTTCACAGGCTATAGCAATCAGCCCCAGCATTTT	CASSIDTFSFTGYSNQPQHF
TRBV12-3/TRBV12-4	NA	NA	TRBJ1-2	TGTGCCAGCAGTTTCCCTCTAGGGGTCTACACCTTC	CASSFPLGVYTF
TRBV5-7	NA	TRBD2	TRBJ2-7	TGTGCCAGCAGAAGACCGCTAGGGACTATAATAAGTCGATCCTACGAGCAGTACTTC	CASRRPLGTIISRSYEQYF
TRBV9	once	TRBD1	TRBJ1-1	TGTGCCAGCAGCTTCCGGGACAGGGCGGGTGTAGCTTTCTTT	CASSFRDRAGVAFF
TRBV27	NA	NA	TRBJ1-1	TGTGCCAGCATCCGGGACATCGCTTCCAACACTGAAGCTTTCTTT	CASIRDIASNTEAFF
TRBV27	NA	TRBD1	TRBJ1-2	TGTGCCAGCAGTGCAGGACAGGGGGTAGGCTATGGCTACACCTTC	CASSAGQGVGYGYTF
TRBV24-1	NA	TRBD2	TRBJ2-1	TGTGCCACCAGTGACGAACTAGCGGGAGGAGGCAATGAGCAGTTCTTC	CATSDELAGGGNEQFF
TRBV5-4	NA	NA	TRBJ1-1	TGTGCCAGCAGCCCCCCCTCAGGGATCACTGAAGCTTTCTTT	CASSPPSGITEAFF
TRBV28	NA	NA	TRBJ2-7	TGTGCCAGCAGTTCCCTCAGGGGTACTCCCTACGAGCAGTACTTC	CASSSLRGTPYEQYF
TRBV3-1/TRBV3-2	NA	TRBD1	TRBJ1-5	TGTGCCAGCAGCTATTGGGGACAGGGAAGGAATCAGCCCCAGCATTTT	CASSYWGQGRNQPQHF
TRBV6-1	NA	NA	TRBJ2-1	TGTGCCAGCAGTGTACAGGCGATGAGCTCCTACAATGAGCAGTTCTTC	CASSVQAMSSYNEQFF
TRBV7-8	NA	TRBD2	TRBJ2-7	TGTGCCAGCAGCTTAGAGATTAGCGGGAGCTACGAGCAGTACTTC	CASSLEISGSYEQYF
TRBV2	NA	NA	TRBJ1-1	TGTGCCAGCACAGGTATACTAGCTGTCACTGAAGCTTTCTTT	CASTGILAVTEAFF
TRBV2	NA	NA	TRBJ2-5	TGTGCCAGCCACACAGGGCCCCAAGAGACCCAGTACTTC	CASHTGPQETQYF
TRBV7-2	NA	TRBD2	TRBJ2-7	TGTGCCAGCAGCCTGGGACTAGCGGGAGACGAGCAGTACTTC	CASSLGLAGDEQYF
TRBV28	NA	TRBD2	TRBJ2-7	TGTGCCAGCCGACTAGCGGGTTACGAGCAGTACTTC	CASRLAGYEQYF
TRBV7-2	NA	TRBD1	TRBJ2-3	TGTGCCAGCAGCTCGGTAGACAGGGTGGCCTGCACAGATACGCAGTATTTT	CASSSVDRVACTDTQYF
TRBV30	NA	NA	TRBJ2-7	TGTGCCTGGAGTGTTTCGTCCTACGAGCAGTACTTC	CAWSVSSYEQYF
TRBV6-1	NA	NA	TRBJ1-2	TGTGCCAGCAGTGAAGCGAATTTGGGCAGGTCAAAGGGCTACACCTTC	CASSEANLGRSKGYTF
TRBV30	NA	NA	TRBJ1-2	TGTGCCTGGAGCCCTGGAGGGAACTATGGCTACACCTTC	CAWSPGGNYGYTF
TRBV2	NA	NA	TRBJ2-7	TGTGCCAGCAGTGAAGGGGGCCGCGAGCAGTACTTC	CASSEGGREQYF
TRBV5-1	NA	NA	TRBJ1-2	TGCGCCAGCAGCTCCACACAGGGCCGGGGCTATGGCTACACCTTC	CASSSTQGRGYGYTF
TRBV30	few	NA	TRBJ1-1	TGTGCCTGGAGTGTACACGGGGGAAGGATCACTGAAGCTTTCTTT	CAWSVHGGRITEAFF
TRBV12-3/TRBV12-4	NA	NA	TRBJ1-4	TGTGCCAGCAGTTTGCAGGGTACTGAAAAACTGTTTTTT	CASSLQGTEKLFF